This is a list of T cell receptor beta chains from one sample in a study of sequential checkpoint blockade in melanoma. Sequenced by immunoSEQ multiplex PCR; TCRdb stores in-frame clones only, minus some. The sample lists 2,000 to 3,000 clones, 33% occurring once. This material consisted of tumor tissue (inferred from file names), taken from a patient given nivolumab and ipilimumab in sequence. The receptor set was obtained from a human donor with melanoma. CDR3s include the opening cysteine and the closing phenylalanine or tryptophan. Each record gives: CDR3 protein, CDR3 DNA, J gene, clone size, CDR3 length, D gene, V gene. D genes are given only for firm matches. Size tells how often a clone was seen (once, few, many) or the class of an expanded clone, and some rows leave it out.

CDR3 protein: CASSISGTYYEQYF; CDR3 DNA: TGTGCCAGTAGTATTAGTGGGACCTACTACGAGCAGTACTTC; J gene: TRBJ2-7; clone size: NA; CDR3 length: 14; D gene: NA; V gene: TRBV19
CDR3 protein: CASSPTGDGNTIYF; CDR3 DNA: TGTGCCAGCAGTCCTACAGGGGACGGAAACACCATATATTTT; J gene: TRBJ1-3; clone size: NA; CDR3 length: 14; D gene: TRBD1; V gene: TRBV28
CDR3 protein: CASSDPRTAQETQYF; CDR3 DNA: TGTGCCAGCAGCGACCCCCGGACAGCTCAAGAGACCCAGTACTTC; J gene: TRBJ2-5; clone size: medium-sized; CDR3 length: 15; D gene: NA; V gene: TRBV11-3
CDR3 protein: CASSAGHRNEKLFF; CDR3 DNA: TGTGCCAGCTCAGCAGGACACCGGAATGAAAAACTGTTTTTT; J gene: TRBJ1-4; clone size: NA; CDR3 length: 14; D gene: NA; V gene: TRBV18
CDR3 protein: CATSRDPNQPRQPQHF; CDR3 DNA: TGTGCCACCAGCAGAGATCCGAATCAGCCACGGCAGCCCCAGCATTTT; J gene: TRBJ1-5; clone size: NA; CDR3 length: 16; D gene: NA; V gene: TRBV15
CDR3 protein: CSAGQGRTEAFF; CDR3 DNA: TGCAGCGCAGGACAGGGGAGAACTGAAGCTTTCTTT; J gene: TRBJ1-1; clone size: few; CDR3 length: 12; D gene: TRBD1; V gene: TRBV29-1
CDR3 protein: CSVSPRVTTYEQFF; CDR3 DNA: TGCAGCGTCTCCCCCAGGGTAACGACCTATGAGCAGTTCTTC; J gene: TRBJ2-1; clone size: NA; CDR3 length: 14; D gene: NA; V gene: TRBV29-1
CDR3 protein: CASKLAVSTDTQYF; CDR3 DNA: TGTGCCAGCAAACTAGCGGTGAGCACAGATACGCAGTATTTT; J gene: TRBJ2-3; clone size: few; CDR3 length: 14; D gene: TRBD2; V gene: TRBV28
CDR3 protein: CSGSEGRSQAAFF; CDR3 DNA: TGCAGCGGGTCGGAAGGGCGCTCTCAGGCGGCTTTCTTT; J gene: TRBJ1-1; clone size: NA; CDR3 length: 13; D gene: NA; V gene: TRBV29-1
CDR3 protein: CASSPHLWGGHSNQPQHF; CDR3 DNA: TGTGCCAGCAGCCCACACCTTTGGGGAGGGCATAGCAATCAGCCCCAGCATTTT; J gene: TRBJ1-5; clone size: few; CDR3 length: 18; D gene: NA; V gene: TRBV11-3
CDR3 protein: CASSIGTDTQYF; CDR3 DNA: TGTGCCAGTAGTATAGGCACAGATACGCAGTATTTT; J gene: TRBJ2-3; clone size: large; CDR3 length: 12; D gene: NA; V gene: TRBV19
CDR3 protein: CASSMGQGVVYEQYF; CDR3 DNA: TGTGCCAGTAGTATGGGACAGGGGGTTGTCTACGAGCAGTACTTC; J gene: TRBJ2-7; clone size: few; CDR3 length: 15; D gene: TRBD1; V gene: TRBV19
CDR3 protein: CASSYGVGREGYNSPLHF; CDR3 DNA: TGTGCCAGCAGTTACGGGGTAGGGAGGGAGGGCTATAATTCACCCCTCCACTTT; J gene: TRBJ1-6; clone size: medium-sized; CDR3 length: 18; D gene: NA; V gene: TRBV6-8
CDR3 protein: CASSWSSGLTNEQFF; CDR3 DNA: TGCGCCAGCAGCTGGTCTAGCGGGCTTACGAATGAGCAGTTCTTC; J gene: TRBJ2-1; clone size: NA; CDR3 length: 15; D gene: TRBD2; V gene: TRBV5-1
CDR3 protein: CASRAGQGMGNQPQHF; CDR3 DNA: TGTGCCAGCAGGGCTGGACAGGGAATGGGCAATCAGCCCCAGCATTTT; J gene: TRBJ1-5; clone size: NA; CDR3 length: 16; D gene: TRBD1; V gene: TRBV6-8
CDR3 protein: CASSFTAGGSYNEQFF; CDR3 DNA: TGCGCCAGCAGTTTTACCGCGGGGGGGTCCTACAATGAGCAGTTCTTC; J gene: TRBJ2-1; clone size: NA; CDR3 length: 16; D gene: TRBD2; V gene: TRBV5-1
CDR3 protein: CASSLDRRNTEAFF; CDR3 DNA: TGCGCCAGCAGCTTGGACCGCCGGAACACTGAAGCTTTCTTT; J gene: TRBJ1-1; clone size: NA; CDR3 length: 14; D gene: NA; V gene: TRBV5-1
CDR3 protein: CASSPHTGANTGELFF; CDR3 DNA: TGTGCCAGCAGTCCTCACACCGGGGCGAACACCGGGGAGCTGTTTTTT; J gene: TRBJ2-2; clone size: large; CDR3 length: 16; D gene: NA; V gene: TRBV9
CDR3 protein: CASSDVQGPPYEQYF; CDR3 DNA: TGCGCCAGCAGTGATGTCCAGGGCCCCCCCTACGAGCAGTACTTC; J gene: TRBJ2-7; clone size: few; CDR3 length: 15; D gene: NA; V gene: TRBV10-2
CDR3 protein: CASSLVLRGGELFF; CDR3 DNA: TGTGCCAGCAGCTTAGTTCTCAGAGGCGGGGAGCTGTTTTTT; J gene: TRBJ2-2; clone size: NA; CDR3 length: 14; D gene: NA; V gene: TRBV11-3
CDR3 protein: CASSVRDRPNTEAFF; CDR3 DNA: TGTGCCAGCAGCGTACGGGACAGACCCAACACTGAAGCTTTCTTT; J gene: TRBJ1-1; clone size: NA; CDR3 length: 15; D gene: TRBD1; V gene: TRBV9
CDR3 protein: CASSLFAGYEQFF; CDR3 DNA: TGTGCCAGCAGTTTGTTTGCGGGCTATGAGCAGTTCTTC; J gene: TRBJ2-1; clone size: NA; CDR3 length: 13; D gene: NA; V gene: TRBV28
CDR3 protein: CSVEGTSENTDTQYF; CDR3 DNA: TGCAGCGTTGAAGGGACTAGCGAAAACACAGATACGCAGTATTTT; J gene: TRBJ2-3; clone size: NA; CDR3 length: 15; D gene: TRBD2; V gene: TRBV29-1
CDR3 protein: CASSVAMGREFTEQYF; CDR3 DNA: TGTGCCAGCAGCGTAGCCATGGGTAGGGAGTTTACCGAGCAGTACTTC; J gene: TRBJ2-7; clone size: few; CDR3 length: 16; D gene: NA; V gene: TRBV9
CDR3 protein: CASSFTGTSGLEQYF; CDR3 DNA: TGTGCCAGCTCATTTACCGGGACTAGCGGGCTCGAGCAGTACTTC; J gene: TRBJ2-7; clone size: NA; CDR3 length: 15; D gene: TRBD2; V gene: TRBV18
CDR3 protein: CASSYARYSYNEQFF; CDR3 DNA: TGTGCCAGCAGTTACGCAAGGTACTCCTACAATGAGCAGTTCTTC; J gene: TRBJ2-1; clone size: NA; CDR3 length: 15; D gene: NA; V gene: TRBV6-8
CDR3 protein: CASSPGDRVWVTEAFF; CDR3 DNA: TGTGCCAGCAGCCCAGGGGACAGGGTCTGGGTCACTGAAGCTTTCTTT; J gene: TRBJ1-1; clone size: NA; CDR3 length: 16; D gene: TRBD1; V gene: TRBV11-3
CDR3 protein: CATSRDSRGYTGELFF; CDR3 DNA: TGTGCCACCAGCAGAGATAGCAGGGGTTATACCGGGGAGCTGTTTTTT; J gene: TRBJ2-2; clone size: NA; CDR3 length: 16; D gene: NA; V gene: TRBV15
CDR3 protein: CASRVDGRYQETQYF; CDR3 DNA: TGTGCCAGCAGAGTCGACGGAAGGTACCAAGAGACCCAGTACTTC; J gene: TRBJ2-5; clone size: medium-sized; CDR3 length: 15; D gene: NA; V gene: TRBV6-8
CDR3 protein: CAVPGTGRADTQYF; CDR3 DNA: TGTGCCGTCCCGGGGACAGGGAGAGCAGATACGCAGTATTTT; J gene: TRBJ2-3; clone size: NA; CDR3 length: 14; D gene: TRBD1; V gene: TRBV28
CDR3 protein: CASSLHPTGGTEAFF; CDR3 DNA: TGTGCCAGCAGCCTCCACCCGACAGGGGGCACTGAAGCTTTCTTT; J gene: TRBJ1-1; clone size: large; CDR3 length: 15; D gene: TRBD1; V gene: TRBV9
CDR3 protein: CSGRVGGEVTQYF; CDR3 DNA: TGCAGCGGAAGGGTAGGGGGGGAGGTGACCCAGTACTTC; J gene: TRBJ2-5; clone size: NA; CDR3 length: 13; D gene: NA; V gene: TRBV29-1
CDR3 protein: CASSPPGSLYEQYF; CDR3 DNA: TGTGCCAGCAGCCCACCAGGGAGTCTCTACGAGCAGTACTTC; J gene: TRBJ2-7; clone size: NA; CDR3 length: 14; D gene: NA; V gene: TRBV7-7
CDR3 protein: CASTGTPRQPQHF; CDR3 DNA: TGTGCCAGTACGGGGACACCTCGACAGCCCCAGCATTTT; J gene: TRBJ1-5; clone size: few; CDR3 length: 13; D gene: NA; V gene: TRBV19
CDR3 protein: CASSYSVRGRGRYEQYF; CDR3 DNA: TGTGCCAGCAGTTATTCGGTGCGGGGACGCGGGCGGTACGAGCAGTACTTC; J gene: TRBJ2-7; clone size: NA; CDR3 length: 17; D gene: NA; V gene: TRBV6-8
CDR3 protein: CASSPGDWIGEKLFF; CDR3 DNA: TGTGCCAGCAGCCCAGGGGACTGGATAGGGGAAAAACTGTTTTTT; J gene: TRBJ1-4; clone size: NA; CDR3 length: 15; D gene: NA; V gene: TRBV9
CDR3 protein: CASSSPTGLGTEAFF; CDR3 DNA: TGTGCCAGCAGTTCCCCGACAGGGCTGGGCACTGAAGCTTTCTTT; J gene: TRBJ1-1; clone size: NA; CDR3 length: 15; D gene: TRBD1; V gene: TRBV28
CDR3 protein: CASSMGGPPFTDTQYF; CDR3 DNA: TGTGCCAGTAGTATGGGGGGGCCCCCCTTCACAGATACGCAGTATTTT; J gene: TRBJ2-3; clone size: NA; CDR3 length: 16; D gene: NA; V gene: TRBV19
CDR3 protein: CASSPRQGGFSGNTIYF; CDR3 DNA: TGTGCCAGCAGCCCAAGACAGGGAGGATTCTCTGGAAACACCATATATTTT; J gene: TRBJ1-3; clone size: NA; CDR3 length: 17; D gene: TRBD1; V gene: TRBV2
CDR3 protein: CASSVGVGTEAFF; CDR3 DNA: TGTGCCAGCAGCGTAGGGGTTGGCACTGAAGCTTTCTTT; J gene: TRBJ1-1; clone size: few; CDR3 length: 13; D gene: NA; V gene: TRBV9
CDR3 protein: CATSRVLPSGRSEQFF; CDR3 DNA: TGTGCCACCAGCAGAGTTTTGCCTAGCGGGAGATCTGAGCAGTTCTTC; J gene: TRBJ2-1; clone size: NA; CDR3 length: 16; D gene: TRBD2; V gene: TRBV15
CDR3 protein: CASSVQGAWQPQHF; CDR3 DNA: TGTGCCAGCAGTGTGCAGGGGGCCTGGCAGCCCCAGCATTTT; J gene: TRBJ1-5; clone size: NA; CDR3 length: 14; D gene: TRBD1; V gene: TRBV6-8
CDR3 protein: CASSFRGDGNQPQHF; CDR3 DNA: TGTGCCAGCAGCTTTAGGGGAGACGGCAATCAGCCCCAGCATTTT; J gene: TRBJ1-5; clone size: NA; CDR3 length: 15; D gene: NA; V gene: TRBV11-3
CDR3 protein: CASSSRDLWSPLHF; CDR3 DNA: TGTGCCAGCAGTTCCCGGGACCTTTGGTCACCCCTCCACTTT; J gene: TRBJ1-6; clone size: NA; CDR3 length: 14; D gene: NA; V gene: TRBV6-8
CDR3 protein: CASSLVPGASYNEQFF; CDR3 DNA: TGTGCCAGCAGCTTAGTCCCGGGGGCTTCCTACAATGAGCAGTTCTTC; J gene: TRBJ2-1; clone size: NA; CDR3 length: 16; D gene: NA; V gene: TRBV11-1
CDR3 protein: CASSPPTALSGNTIYF; CDR3 DNA: TGTGCCAGCAGCCCGCCCACAGCTCTCTCTGGAAACACCATATATTTT; J gene: TRBJ1-3; clone size: NA; CDR3 length: 16; D gene: NA; V gene: TRBV7-5
CDR3 protein: CASSPYGNTIYF; CDR3 DNA: TGTGCCAGCAGCCCTTACGGGAACACCATATATTTT; J gene: TRBJ1-3; clone size: medium-sized; CDR3 length: 12; D gene: NA; V gene: TRBV2
CDR3 protein: CASSLSVGETQPQHF; CDR3 DNA: TGTGCCAGCAGCTTATCGGTAGGAGAAACTCAGCCCCAGCATTTT; J gene: TRBJ1-5; clone size: NA; CDR3 length: 15; D gene: NA; V gene: TRBV11-3
CDR3 protein: CASSQDVISGYTF; CDR3 DNA: TGCGCCAGCAGCCAAGATGTAATCTCCGGCTACACCTTC; J gene: TRBJ1-2; clone size: few; CDR3 length: 13; D gene: NA; V gene: TRBV1
CDR3 protein: CASSQTSGVPDTQYF; CDR3 DNA: TGTGCCAGCAGTCAGACTAGCGGGGTCCCAGATACGCAGTATTTT; J gene: TRBJ2-3; clone size: NA; CDR3 length: 15; D gene: TRBD2; V gene: TRBV9
CDR3 protein: CASSLKGHTQYF; CDR3 DNA: TGTGCCAGCAGTTTAAAGGGTCATACGCAGTATTTT; J gene: TRBJ2-3; clone size: NA; CDR3 length: 12; D gene: NA; V gene: TRBV28
CDR3 protein: CASSPRTSSGELFF; CDR3 DNA: TGTGCCAGCAGCCCACGGACTTCTTCCGGGGAGCTGTTTTTT; J gene: TRBJ2-2; clone size: medium-sized; CDR3 length: 14; D gene: NA; V gene: TRBV9
CDR3 protein: CASSRTTGPGRSSGYTF; CDR3 DNA: TGTGCCAGCAGCCGCACGACAGGCCCCGGCCGTTCGAGTGGCTACACCTTC; J gene: TRBJ1-2; clone size: NA; CDR3 length: 17; D gene: NA; V gene: TRBV16
CDR3 protein: CASSYMDRSYGYTF; CDR3 DNA: TGTGCCAGCAGTTACATGGACAGGTCATATGGCTACACCTTC; J gene: TRBJ1-2; clone size: few; CDR3 length: 14; D gene: TRBD1; V gene: TRBV6-8